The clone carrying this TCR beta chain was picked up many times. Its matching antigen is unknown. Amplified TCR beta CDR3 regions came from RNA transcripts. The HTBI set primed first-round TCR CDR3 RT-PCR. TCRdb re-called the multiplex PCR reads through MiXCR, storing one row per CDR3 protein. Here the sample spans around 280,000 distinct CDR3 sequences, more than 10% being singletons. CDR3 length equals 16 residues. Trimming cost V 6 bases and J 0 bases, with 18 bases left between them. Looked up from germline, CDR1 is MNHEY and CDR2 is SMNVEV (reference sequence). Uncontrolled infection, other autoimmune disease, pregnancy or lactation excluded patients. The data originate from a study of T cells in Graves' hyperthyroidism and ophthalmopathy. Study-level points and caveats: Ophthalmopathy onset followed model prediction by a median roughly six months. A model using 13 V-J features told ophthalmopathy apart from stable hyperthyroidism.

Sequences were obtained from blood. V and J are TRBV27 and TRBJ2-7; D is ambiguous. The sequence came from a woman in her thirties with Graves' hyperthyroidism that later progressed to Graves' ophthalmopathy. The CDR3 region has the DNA TGTGCCAGCAGCTTGAACCTAGGTCAAGTCTCCTACGAGCAGTACTTC. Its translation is CASSLNLGQVSYEQYF.